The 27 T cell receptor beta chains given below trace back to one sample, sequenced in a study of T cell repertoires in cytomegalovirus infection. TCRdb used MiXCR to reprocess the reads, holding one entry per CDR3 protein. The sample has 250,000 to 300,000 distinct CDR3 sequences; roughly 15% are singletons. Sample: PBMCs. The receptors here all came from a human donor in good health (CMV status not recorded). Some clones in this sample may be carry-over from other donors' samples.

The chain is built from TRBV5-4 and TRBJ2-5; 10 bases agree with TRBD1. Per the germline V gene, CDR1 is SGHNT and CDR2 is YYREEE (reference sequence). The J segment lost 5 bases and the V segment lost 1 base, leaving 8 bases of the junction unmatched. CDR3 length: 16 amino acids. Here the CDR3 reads CASSLRDRGRGETQYF. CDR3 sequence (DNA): TGTGCCAGCAGCTTGAGAGACAGGGGGCGAGGGGAGACCCAGTACTTC.

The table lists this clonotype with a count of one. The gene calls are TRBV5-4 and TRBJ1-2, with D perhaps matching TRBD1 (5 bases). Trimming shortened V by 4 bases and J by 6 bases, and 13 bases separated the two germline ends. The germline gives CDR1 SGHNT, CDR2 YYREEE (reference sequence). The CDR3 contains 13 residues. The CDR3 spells CASSPGLPDGYTF. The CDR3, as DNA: TGTGCCAGCAGCCCGGGACTCCCAGATGGCTACACCTTC.

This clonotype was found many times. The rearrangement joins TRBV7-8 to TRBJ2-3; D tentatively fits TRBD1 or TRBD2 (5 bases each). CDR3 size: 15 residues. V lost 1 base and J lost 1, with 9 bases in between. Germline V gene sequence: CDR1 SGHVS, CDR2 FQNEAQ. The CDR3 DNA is TGTGCCAGCAGCTTAGGAGGGGACGGCACAGATACGCAGTATTTT. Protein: CASSLGGDGTDTQYF. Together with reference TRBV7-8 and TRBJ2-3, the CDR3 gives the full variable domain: GAGVSQSPRYKVAKRGQDVALRCDPISGHVSLFWYQQALGQGPEFLTYFQNEAQLDKSGLPSDRFFAERPEGSVSTLKIQRTQQEDSAVYLCASSLGGDGTDTQYFGPGTRLTVL.

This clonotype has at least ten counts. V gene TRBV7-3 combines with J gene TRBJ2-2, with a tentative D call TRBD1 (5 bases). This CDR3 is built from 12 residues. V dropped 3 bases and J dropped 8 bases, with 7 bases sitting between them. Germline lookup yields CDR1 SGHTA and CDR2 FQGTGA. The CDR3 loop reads CASSFQGGELFF. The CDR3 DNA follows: TGTGCCAGCAGCTTTCAGGGTGGGGAGCTGTTTTTT.

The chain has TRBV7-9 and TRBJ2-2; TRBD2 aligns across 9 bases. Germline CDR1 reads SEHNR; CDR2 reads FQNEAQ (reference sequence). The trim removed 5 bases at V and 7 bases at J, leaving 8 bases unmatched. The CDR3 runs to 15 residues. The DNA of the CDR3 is TGTGCCAGCAGCCGTAAGACTAGCGGCCACGGGGAGCTGTTTTTT. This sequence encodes CASSRKTSGHGELFF.

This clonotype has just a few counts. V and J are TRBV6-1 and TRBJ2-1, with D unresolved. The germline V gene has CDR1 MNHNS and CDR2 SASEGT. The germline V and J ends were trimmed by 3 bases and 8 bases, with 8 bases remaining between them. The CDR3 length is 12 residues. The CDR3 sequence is CASSDPVDEQFF. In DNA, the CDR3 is TGTGCCAGCAGTGATCCCGTGGATGAGCAGTTCTTC.

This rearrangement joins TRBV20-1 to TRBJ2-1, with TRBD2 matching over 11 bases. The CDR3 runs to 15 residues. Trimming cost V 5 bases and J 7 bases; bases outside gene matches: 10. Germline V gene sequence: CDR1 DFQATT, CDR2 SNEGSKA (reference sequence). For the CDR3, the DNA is TGCAGTGCTTCCACTAGCGGGAGTAGGGGGAATGAGCAGTTCTTC. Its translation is CSASTSGSRGNEQFF.

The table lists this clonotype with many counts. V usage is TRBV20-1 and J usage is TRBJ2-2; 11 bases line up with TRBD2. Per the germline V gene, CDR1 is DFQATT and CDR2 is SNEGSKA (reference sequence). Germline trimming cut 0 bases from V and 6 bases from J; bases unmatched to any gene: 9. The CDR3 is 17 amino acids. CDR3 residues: CSARDLELAGAPGELFF. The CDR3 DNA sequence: TGCAGTGCTAGAGATCTGGAACTAGCGGGAGCTCCCGGGGAGCTGTTTTTT.

CDR3 region: CASSLRTGWSYEQYF. The DNA for the CDR3 is TGTGCCAGCAGTTTAAGGACAGGGTGGTCCTACGAGCAGTACTTC. The rearrangement uses TRBV12-3 or TRBV12-4 and TRBJ2-7, with 8 bases matching TRBD1. The V gene end was trimmed by 2 bases and the J gene end by 1 base; junction bases not matched to a gene: 4. The CDR3 runs to 15 residues.

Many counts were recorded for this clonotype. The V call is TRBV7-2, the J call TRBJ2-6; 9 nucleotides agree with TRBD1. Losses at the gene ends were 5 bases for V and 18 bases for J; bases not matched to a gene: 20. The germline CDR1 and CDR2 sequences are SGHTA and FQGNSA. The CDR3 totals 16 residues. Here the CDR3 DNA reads TGTGCCAGCAGCCCAAGGACAGGGGCCAACCCCCCCCTCCGGACTTTC. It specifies CASSPRTGANPPLRTF.

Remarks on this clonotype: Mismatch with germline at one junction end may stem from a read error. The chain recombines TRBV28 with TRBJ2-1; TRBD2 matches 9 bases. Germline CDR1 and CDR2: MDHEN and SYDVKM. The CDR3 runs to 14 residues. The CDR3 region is CASSTAGGGRATNF. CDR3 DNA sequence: TGTGCCAGCAGCACTGCGGGAGGGGGAAGGGCTACGAACTTC.

For the CDR3, the DNA is TGTGCCAGCAGCCCCCGTGTGGCGCGGACCGGGGAGCTGTTTTTT. It is translated as CASSPRVARTGELFF. J is TRBJ2-2 and V is TRBV3-1, with D unresolved. The CDR3 length is 15 residues. Trimming stripped 4 bases from V and 5 bases from J, with 14 bases between. Germline CDR1 LGHDT, CDR2 YNNKEL (reference sequence).

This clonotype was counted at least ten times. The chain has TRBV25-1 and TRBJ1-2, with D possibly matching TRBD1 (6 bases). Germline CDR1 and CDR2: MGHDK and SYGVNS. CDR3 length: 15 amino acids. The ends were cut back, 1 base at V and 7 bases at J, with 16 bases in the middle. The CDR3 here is CASSEFPGQTGGYTF. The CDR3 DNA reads TGTGCCAGCAGTGAATTCCCCGGACAGACAGGTGGCTACACCTTC.

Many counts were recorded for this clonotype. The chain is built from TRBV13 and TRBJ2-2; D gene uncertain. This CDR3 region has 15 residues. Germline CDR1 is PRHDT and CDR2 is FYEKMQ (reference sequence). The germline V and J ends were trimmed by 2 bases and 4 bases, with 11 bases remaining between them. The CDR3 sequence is CASSLTVVLTGELFF. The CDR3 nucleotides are TGTGCCAGCAGCTTAACAGTTGTCCTCACCGGGGAGCTGTTTTTT. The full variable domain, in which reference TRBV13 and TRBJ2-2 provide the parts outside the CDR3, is AAGVIQSPRHLIKEKRETATLKCYPIPRHDTVYWYQQGPGQDPQFLISFYEKMQSDKGSIPDRFSAQQFSDYHSELNMSSLELGDSALYFCASSLTVVLTGELFFGEGSRLTVL.

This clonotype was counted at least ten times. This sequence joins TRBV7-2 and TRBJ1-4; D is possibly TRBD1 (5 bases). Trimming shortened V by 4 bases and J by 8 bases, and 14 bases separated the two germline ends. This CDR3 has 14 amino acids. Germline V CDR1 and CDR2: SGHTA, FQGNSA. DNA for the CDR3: TGTGCCAGCAGCTCCGGGGCACTGGGGGAAAAACTGTTTTTT. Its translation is CASSSGALGEKLFF.

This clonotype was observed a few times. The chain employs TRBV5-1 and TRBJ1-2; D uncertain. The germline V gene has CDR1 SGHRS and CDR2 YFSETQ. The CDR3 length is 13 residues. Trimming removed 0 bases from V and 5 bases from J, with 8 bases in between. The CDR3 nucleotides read TGCGCCAGCAGCTTGGGGGATCAGTATGGCTACACCTTC. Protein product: CASSLGDQYGYTF.

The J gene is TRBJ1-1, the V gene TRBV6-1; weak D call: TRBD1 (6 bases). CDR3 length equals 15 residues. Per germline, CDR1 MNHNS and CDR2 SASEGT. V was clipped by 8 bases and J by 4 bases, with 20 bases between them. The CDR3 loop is CASLTKKQGSTEAFF. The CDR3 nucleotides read TGTGCCAGCTTGACTAAGAAACAGGGAAGCACTGAAGCTTTCTTT.

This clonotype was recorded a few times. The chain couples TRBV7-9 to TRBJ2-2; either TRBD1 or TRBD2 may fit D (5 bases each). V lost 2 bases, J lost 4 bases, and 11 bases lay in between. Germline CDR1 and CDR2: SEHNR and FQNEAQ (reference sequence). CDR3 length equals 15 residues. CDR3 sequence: CASSLRDGGTGELFF. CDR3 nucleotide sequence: TGTGCCAGCAGCTTACGGGACGGAGGCACCGGGGAGCTGTTTTTT.

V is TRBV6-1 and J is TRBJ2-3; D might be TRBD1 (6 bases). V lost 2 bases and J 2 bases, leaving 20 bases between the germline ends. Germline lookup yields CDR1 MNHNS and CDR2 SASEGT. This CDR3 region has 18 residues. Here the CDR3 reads CASSERSGTFHPTDTQYF. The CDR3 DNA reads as TGTGCCAGCAGTGAACGGTCCGGGACATTCCACCCCACAGATACGCAGTATTTT.

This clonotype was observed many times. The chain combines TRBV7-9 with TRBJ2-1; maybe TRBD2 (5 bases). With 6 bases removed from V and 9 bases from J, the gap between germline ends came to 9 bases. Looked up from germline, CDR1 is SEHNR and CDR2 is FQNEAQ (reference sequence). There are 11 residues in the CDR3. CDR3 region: CASSTRVEQFF. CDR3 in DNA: TGTGCCAGCAGTACTAGAGTTGAGCAGTTCTTC.

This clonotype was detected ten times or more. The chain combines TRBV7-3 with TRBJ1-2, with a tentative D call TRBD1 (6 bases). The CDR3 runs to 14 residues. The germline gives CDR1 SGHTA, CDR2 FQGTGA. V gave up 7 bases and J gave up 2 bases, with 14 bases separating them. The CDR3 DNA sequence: TGTGCCAGCACCTCTCCGGGACACAACTATGGCTACACCTTC. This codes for CASTSPGHNYGYTF.

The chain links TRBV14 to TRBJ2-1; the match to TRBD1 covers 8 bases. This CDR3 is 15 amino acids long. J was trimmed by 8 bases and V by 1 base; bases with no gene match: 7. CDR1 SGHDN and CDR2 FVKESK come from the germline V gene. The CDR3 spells CASSQGTGFPDEQFF. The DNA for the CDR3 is TGTGCCAGCAGCCAAGGGACAGGGTTTCCCGATGAGCAGTTCTTC.

The CDR3 DNA is TGTGCCAGCAGCTTAGAAGGGGGCAGGGAGCAGTACTTC. Residues: CASSLEGGREQYF. This chain links TRBV11-2 with TRBJ2-7, with 7 bases lining up with TRBD1. With V trimmed by 0 bases and J by 7 bases, 3 bases remained unmatched. The CDR3 is made up of 13 amino acids. CDR1 and CDR2 from the germline V gene are SGHAT and FQNNGV.

CDR3 DNA: TGTGCCAGTAGTACGGGGACTAGCGGCCGCTCCTACAATGAGCAGTTCTTC. This sequence encodes CASSTGTSGRSYNEQFF. The chain employs TRBV19 and TRBJ2-1; 11 bases fit TRBD2. Germline V gene data show CDR1 as LNHDA and CDR2 as SQIVND (reference sequence). Trimming took 4 bases from V and 0 from J; bases not matched to a gene: 5. This CDR3 comprises 17 residues.

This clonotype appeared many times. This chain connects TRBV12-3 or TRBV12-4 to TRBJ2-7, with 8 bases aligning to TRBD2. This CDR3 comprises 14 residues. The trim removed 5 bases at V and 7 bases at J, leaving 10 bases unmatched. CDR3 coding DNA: TGTGCCAGCAGTCCAGCGGGGGACTTCTTGGAGCAGTACTTC. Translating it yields CASSPAGDFLEQYF.

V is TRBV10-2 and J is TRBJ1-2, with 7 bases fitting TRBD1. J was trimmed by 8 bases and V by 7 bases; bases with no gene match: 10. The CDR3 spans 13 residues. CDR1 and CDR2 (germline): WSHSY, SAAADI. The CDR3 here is CASTGDSPVGYTF. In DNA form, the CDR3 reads TGCGCCAGCACTGGGGACAGCCCGGTAGGCTACACCTTC.

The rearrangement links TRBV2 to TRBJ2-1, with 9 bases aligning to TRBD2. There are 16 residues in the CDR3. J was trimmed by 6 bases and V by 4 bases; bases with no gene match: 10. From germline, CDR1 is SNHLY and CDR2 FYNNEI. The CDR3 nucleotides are TGTGCCAGCAGTGGTCCTAGCGGGAATCGCGGCAATGAGCAGTTCTTC. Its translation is CASSGPSGNRGNEQFF.